This T cell receptor beta chain was captured by sequencing in a study of blood T cell repertoires in COVID-19. Looking at the study overall: The analysed material was cDNA or gDNA that came from T cells, B-cell-depleted T cells, or PBMCs.

Assay: immunoSEQ multiplex PCR; the TCRdb copy retains only in-frame clones and omits some. The sample carries fewer than 300,000 clones, roughly 90% recorded once. The receptor comes from a young man with active or convalescent COVID-19. The sequenced sample consisted of peripheral blood.

This CDR3 reads CASSIVFGTGFEQYF. CDR3 coding DNA: TGTGCCAGTAGTATAGTATTCGGGACAGGATTCGAGCAGTACTTC. The rearrangement joins TRBV19 to TRBJ2-7; 8 bases are a match to TRBD1. V dropped 1 base and J dropped 6; count of bases not matched to a gene: 8. The CDR3 is made up of 15 amino acids. Per the germline V gene, CDR1 is LNHDA and CDR2 is SQIVND (reference sequence). Supplemented by reference TRBV19 and TRBJ2-7, the full variable domain reads DGGITQSPKYLFRKEGQNVTLSCEQNLNHDAMYWYRQDPGQGLRLIYYSQIVNDFQKGDIAEGYSVSREKKESFPLTVTSAQKNPTAFYLCASSIVFGTGFEQYFGPGTRLTVT.